The 26 T cell receptor beta chains presented below share a single source sample, sequenced in a study of shared clonotypes between healthy human individuals. Here immunoSEQ multiplex PCR was the method, and the copy in TCRdb shows in-frame clones only, minus some. This table holds under 2,000,000 clones, around 96% found once. Terminally differentiated effector memory CD45RA+ cells were left out of the naive CD8 fraction, which was CD45RO-negative and positively selected for CCR7. The sample comprised naive CD8+ T cells sorted from blood. The receptors stem from a man aged 18 to 30 in good health.

The chain uses TRBV5-1 and TRBJ1-1; D uncertain. Per germline, CDR1 SGHRS and CDR2 YFSETQ. CDR3 length equals 14 residues. The V and J ends lost 0 bases and 3 bases respectively, with 9 bases between them. The CDR3: CASSLDAGHTEAFF. The CDR3 DNA reads as TGCGCCAGCAGCTTGGACGCAGGCCACACTGAAGCTTTCTTT.

The DNA of the CDR3 is TGTGCCAGCAGCTTAAAGGGGGGAGGCTATGGCTACACCTTC. Translation: CASSLKGGGYGYTF. The chain has TRBV13 and TRBJ1-2; tentatively, D is TRBD1 (6 bases). Trimming left V 2 bases short and J 4 bases short, with 11 bases between. Germline CDR1 PRHDT, CDR2 FYEKMQ (reference sequence). There are 14 residues in the CDR3.

A single count supports this clone. The chain carries TRBV27 and TRBJ2-7; possibly TRBD1 or TRBD2 for D (7 bases each). V was trimmed by 5 bases and J by 2 bases, leaving 13 bases between them. The CDR3 extends over 14 amino acids. Germline V gene data show CDR1 as MNHEY and CDR2 as SMNVEV (reference sequence). The chain's CDR3 is CASSIRGGTYEQYF. CDR3 nucleotide sequence: TGTGCCAGCAGTATCAGGGGGGGGACCTACGAGCAGTACTTC.

The chain has TRBV6-1 and TRBJ2-7; TRBD1 is a possible D gene (6 bases). This CDR3 has 13 residues. Trimming pared 2 bases from V and 7 bases from J, leaving 12 bases between. Germline V gene lookup returns CDR1 MNHNS and CDR2 SASEGT. DNA for the CDR3: TGTGCCAGCAGTGAAAGGGGGATCCAGGAGCAGTACTTC. This sequence encodes CASSERGIQEQYF.

The chain couples TRBV5-6 to TRBJ2-3; D unresolved. V was trimmed by 4 bases and J by 6 bases, leaving 9 bases between them. The CDR3 sequence is 12 residues long. Germline CDR1 reads SGHDT; CDR2 reads YYEEEE. CDR3 in amino acids: CASSSQRDTQYF. In DNA, the CDR3 is TGTGCCAGCAGCAGCCAAAGGGATACGCAGTATTTT.

Regarding this clone: The same CDR3 arises from other DNA sequences in this sample as well. The chain links TRBV27 to TRBJ1-2; tentative D call: TRBD1 (5 bases). Deletions cut 6 bases from V and 4 bases from J, with 12 bases between. CDR3 length equals 13 residues. Per germline, CDR1 MNHEY and CDR2 SMNVEV (reference sequence). The CDR3 DNA sequence: TGTGCCAGCAGCCCCCCCGGGGCCTATGGCTACACCTTC. It codes for CASSPPGAYGYTF.

The rearrangement joins TRBV27 to TRBJ2-7; D gene ambiguous. The V gene lost 6 bases and the J gene lost 1 base, with 13 bases spanning the gap. The germline gives CDR1 MNHEY, CDR2 SMNVEV (reference sequence). The CDR3 has 14 amino acids. The CDR3 protein is CASSPGSRSYEQYF. CDR3 DNA sequence: TGTGCCAGCAGCCCCGGGTCCCGATCCTACGAGCAGTACTTC.

This chain joins TRBV4-1 and TRBJ2-7; D is unclear. Germline values: CDR1 MGHRA, CDR2 YSYEKL. Trimming stripped 3 bases from V and 0 bases from J, with 9 bases between. This CDR3 has 14 amino acids. The chain's CDR3 is CASSHDTVSYEQYF. DNA for the CDR3: TGCGCCAGCAGCCATGATACGGTCTCCTACGAGCAGTACTTC.

The CDR3 loop reads CASSLSGTGDYGYTF. DNA for the CDR3: TGTGCCAGCAGTCTGTCCGGGACAGGGGATTATGGCTACACCTTC. The chain employs TRBV5-5 and TRBJ1-2, with TRBD1 matching 10 bases. Germline-derived CDR1 and CDR2 are SGHKS and YYEKEE (reference sequence). The CDR3 has 15 residues. V dropped 5 bases and J dropped 5; count of bases not matched to a gene: 9.

This clone has just a few counts. The chain carries TRBV4-1 and TRBJ1-1, with D possibly TRBD1 on 6 matching bases. The CDR3 has 14 amino acids. V was clipped by 1 base and J by 8 bases, with 14 bases between them. From germline, CDR1 is MGHRA and CDR2 YSYEKL. CDR3 amino acids: CASSQVSGVSEAFF. In DNA form, the CDR3 reads TGCGCCAGCAGCCAAGTGTCAGGGGTATCGGAAGCTTTCTTT.

The J gene is TRBJ2-1, the V gene TRBV4-1; D assignment may be TRBD1 or TRBD2 (6 bases each). The CDR3 has 17 residues. Trimming took off 0 bases at V and 4 bases at J, with 16 bases between the two ends. Germline V gene sequence: CDR1 MGHRA, CDR2 YSYEKL. CDR3 DNA: TGCGCCAGCAGCCAAGATCTTGAAACGGGGGCATACAATGAGCAGTTCTTC. As protein: CASSQDLETGAYNEQFF.

This chain connects TRBV7-9 to TRBJ2-7; 10 bases fit TRBD1. The CDR3 runs to 14 residues. With 2 bases clipped from V and 3 bases from J, the junction kept 1 base outside the gene matches. Looked up from germline, CDR1 is SEHNR and CDR2 is FQNEAQ (reference sequence). For the CDR3, the DNA is TGTGCCAGCAGCTTAAGGACAGGGGGCTACGAGCAGTACTTC. It codes for CASSLRTGGYEQYF.

The genes are TRBV19 and TRBJ2-3, with TRBD2 matching 10 bases. Germline lookup yields CDR1 LNHDA and CDR2 SQIVND (reference sequence). CDR3 size: 16 residues. The J segment lost 0 bases and the V segment lost 2 bases, leaving 2 bases of the junction unmatched. CDR3: CASSIQGLASTDTQYF. The DNA of the CDR3 is TGTGCCAGTAGTATACAGGGACTAGCGAGCACAGATACGCAGTATTTT.

The chain carries TRBV7-2 and TRBJ2-1, with 8 bases identical to TRBD2. The V gene end was trimmed by 2 bases and the J gene end by 8 bases; junction bases not matched to a gene: 11. The CDR3 has 16 residues. Germline CDR1 is SGHTA and CDR2 is FQGNSA. CDR3 in amino acids: CASSLMEREFLDEQFF. In DNA form, the CDR3 reads TGTGCCAGCAGCTTAATGGAGCGGGAGTTTCTCGATGAGCAGTTCTTC.

On this clone: In the same sample, other DNA sequences code for this CDR3. The CDR3 here is CASSPRQGNQPQHF. The CDR3 DNA follows: TGTGCCAGCAGCCCTCGACAGGGGAATCAGCCCCAGCATTTT. The chain employs TRBV27 and TRBJ1-5, with TRBD1 matching 8 bases. The CDR3 covers 14 residues. Germline V lookup: CDR1 MNHEY, CDR2 SMNVEV (reference sequence). V lost 6 bases and J lost 4; bases outside the gene matches: 5.

This chain links TRBV28 with TRBJ1-1, with D possibly being TRBD1 (6 bases). Trimming cost V 8 bases and J 2 bases, with 15 bases left between them. In germline, CDR1 is MDHEN, CDR2 SYDVKM. This CDR3 has 14 residues. CDR3 bases: TGTGCCAGCTCACAGGGACCGCTTAACACTGAAGCTTTCTTT. Protein: CASSQGPLNTEAFF.

The chain couples TRBV5-4 to TRBJ2-1; D possibly corresponds to TRBD1 (5 bases). This CDR3 is built from 11 residues. From germline, CDR1 is SGHNT and CDR2 YYREEE (reference sequence). With 7 bases removed from V and 9 bases from J, the gap between germline ends came to 11 bases. CDR3: CASHKQGEQFF. The CDR3 DNA sequence: TGTGCCAGCCATAAGCAGGGTGAGCAGTTCTTC.

The gene calls are TRBV23-1 and TRBJ2-5, with D perhaps matching TRBD1 (6 bases). TRBV23-1 is marked as an open reading frame, function uncertain. V lost 3 bases to trimming and J lost 4 bases, with 12 bases between them. The length of the CDR3 is 14 residues. CDR3 coding DNA: TGCGCCAGCAGTCATCGACAGGCTAGAGAGACCCAGTACTTC. Amino acids: CASSHRQARETQYF.

This chain connects TRBV28 to TRBJ1-2; tentative D call: TRBD1 (5 bases). The V and J ends lost 5 bases and 5 bases respectively, with 15 bases between them. The CDR3 is 14 amino acids. CDR1 and CDR2 (germline): MDHEN, SYDVKM. CDR3 sequence: CASSPSGGGYGYTF. CDR3 nucleotides: TGTGCCAGCAGTCCCTCCGGGGGGGGATATGGCTACACCTTC.

The chain carries TRBV6-6 and TRBJ1-4; D uncertain. This CDR3 has 13 residues. Trimming took 6 bases from V and 3 from J, leaving 8 bases between them. Germline assignment: CDR1 MNHNY and CDR2 SVGAGI (reference sequence). CDR3 residues: CASSGEANEKLFF. CDR3 nucleotides: TGTGCCAGCAGCGGCGAAGCTAATGAAAAACTGTTTTTT.

In the case of this clone: Additional DNA sequences in this sample encode the identical CDR3. This chain uses TRBV4-3 with TRBJ2-7; D uncertain. V was trimmed by 1 base and J by 2 bases, leaving 6 bases between them. This CDR3 spans 13 amino acids. Germline CDR1 and CDR2: LGHNA and YSLEER. This CDR3 is CASSQGVAYEQYF. For the CDR3, the DNA is TGCGCCAGCAGCCAAGGAGTCGCCTACGAGCAGTACTTC.

The rearrangement uses TRBV2 and TRBJ2-7, with D possibly TRBD1 on 6 matching bases. The CDR3 is 13 amino acids. V dropped 6 bases and J dropped 5 bases, with 14 bases sitting between them. Germline V gene data show CDR1 as SNHLY and CDR2 as FYNNEI. The CDR3 sequence: CASRGPNRDEQYF. The CDR3 DNA reads as TGTGCCAGCAGGGGTCCGAACAGGGACGAGCAGTACTTC.

The chain couples TRBV2 to TRBJ1-5; D is ambiguous. CDR1 is SNHLY, CDR2 FYNNEI, per germline. This CDR3 is built from 13 residues. The V end was cut by 6 bases, the J end by 6 bases, with 12 bases between. This CDR3 reads CASSPGWGQPQHF. The CDR3 bases are TGTGCCAGCAGCCCGGGGTGGGGTCAGCCCCAGCATTTT.

The chain is built from TRBV27 and TRBJ2-2; TRBD2 is a possible D gene (6 bases). The CDR3 is made up of 15 amino acids. Trimming took off 2 bases at V and 4 bases at J, with 11 bases between the two ends. Germline V gene data show CDR1 as MNHEY and CDR2 as SMNVEV (reference sequence). This chain's CDR3 is CASSLGGAFTGELFF. The CDR3 DNA reads as TGTGCCAGCAGTTTAGGAGGGGCGTTCACCGGGGAGCTGTTTTTT.

This CDR3 is CASSGELDQEKLFF. For the CDR3, the DNA is TGTGCCAGCAGCGGGGAGTTGGATCAGGAAAAACTGTTTTTT. The V call is TRBV13, the J call TRBJ1-4; D gene unclear. The CDR3 has 14 amino acids. The V end lost 5 bases, the J end lost 8 bases, and 15 bases lay between the germline ends. The germline gives CDR1 PRHDT, CDR2 FYEKMQ (reference sequence).

This sequence joins TRBV7-9 and TRBJ1-2; 7 bases fit TRBD1. The germline V gene has CDR1 SEHNR and CDR2 FQNEAQ (reference sequence). The V gene end was trimmed by 7 bases and the J gene end by 6 bases; junction bases not matched to a gene: 14. This CDR3 region has 15 residues. DNA for the CDR3: TGTGCCAGCAACCGGGACAGTCAAACCTTTAATGGCTACACCTTC. This codes for CASNRDSQTFNGYTF.